A selection of T cell receptor beta chains follows, all from one sample in a study of type 1 regulatory T cells. TCRdb reprocessed the reads via MiXCR and lists one record per CDR3 protein. The repertoire has 63,000 or so distinct CDR3 sequences, 45% to 50% of them found once; the top ten carry roughly 2.1%. These receptors are not linked to any known antigen. The sequencing sample was made of cultured non-Tr1 T cells, either the whole culture or a sorted T cell fraction (not recorded which). These receptors came from a human donor in good health. CDR3s include the opening cysteine and the closing phenylalanine or tryptophan. Fields, in order: J gene, D gene, clone size, V gene, CDR3 DNA, CDR3 protein. A D gene is named only where the DNA matches it firmly. The size entry is marked missing in some rows and otherwise reads once, few, many or a size class.

TRBJ2-3 TRBD2 . TRBV4-2 TGTGCCAGCAGCCAGGACGAGCGGGGGGTCACAGATACGCAGTATTTT CASSQDERGVTDTQYF
TRBJ1-6 . . TRBV7-2 TGTGCCAGCAGCTTTTCCCAAGACAGGAATAATTCACCCCTCCACTTT CASSFSQDRNNSPLHF
TRBJ2-1 . . TRBV7-2 TGTGCCAGCAGCTTAGTTTTCTCCCTTGGAGCGTCCTACAATGAGCAGTTCTTC CASSLVFSLGASYNEQFF
TRBJ1-2 . few TRBV12-3/TRBV12-4 TGTGCCAGCAGTAACTCTAACTATGGCTACACCTTC CASSNSNYGYTF
TRBJ2-3 . . TRBV11-2 TGTGCCAGCAGCGTTAGAGGGGATACGCAGTATTTT CASSVRGDTQYF
TRBJ1-2 . . TRBV6-5 TGTGCCGGCAGTCCCGGGGGGCCGGTCTATGGCTACACCTTC CAGSPGGPVYGYTF
TRBJ2-1 . . TRBV24-1 TGTGCCACCAGTGCTAAGTACAGGTACAATGAGCAGTTCTTC CATSAKYRYNEQFF
TRBJ1-2 . few TRBV29-1 TGCAGCGTTGGGAGGGCAGGCTATGGCTACACCTTC CSVGRAGYGYTF
TRBJ2-2 TRBD2 . TRBV18 TGTGCCAGCTCACCACCGGCTAGCGGGGGAACCGGGGAGCTGTTTTTT CASSPPASGGTGELFF
TRBJ1-2 TRBD1 few TRBV6-5 TGTGCCAGCAGTTACGCCGGGACAGGGTTGTATGGCTACACCTTC CASSYAGTGLYGYTF
TRBJ2-5 TRBD2 few TRBV20-1 TGCAGTGTAGCGGGGGGGCTGTGGGAGACCCAGTACTTC CSVAGGLWETQYF
TRBJ1-3 . few TRBV28 TGTGCCAGCTGGGAGGCTGGAAACACCATATATTTT CASWEAGNTIYF
TRBJ2-3 . . TRBV6-1 TGTGCCAGCACCAGAGGGGAGTCAAACACAGATACGCAGTATTTT CASTRGESNTDTQYF
TRBJ2-1 TRBD2 medium-sized TRBV20-1 TGCAGTGCTAGAAGCCCGAAAGATGCCCTAGCGGGGCGATTCTCCTACAATGAGCAGTTCTTC CSARSPKDALAGRFSYNEQFF
TRBJ1-5 TRBD1 . TRBV2 TGTGCCAGCAGTGTAGAACAGGGGCCCAATCAGCCCCCGCATTTT CASSVEQGPNQPPHF
TRBJ1-5 . . TRBV12-3/TRBV12-4 TGTGCCAGCAGTCCCGGGGCGCAGATCCATCAGCCCCAGCATTTT CASSPGAQIHQPQHF
TRBJ1-2 . few TRBV18 TGTGCCAGCTCACCAGGCGAGTATGGCTACACCTTC CASSPGEYGYTF
TRBJ2-7 TRBD2 few TRBV20-1 TGCAGTGCTAGAGATGGGCGGGGGGGGAACGAGCAGTACTTC CSARDGRGGNEQYF
TRBJ1-5 . . TRBV20-1 TGCAGTGCTTCCGACCCGAGTCCTTTTAGCAATCAGCCCCAGCATTTT CSASDPSPFSNQPQHF
TRBJ1-2 . . TRBV11-2 TGTGCCAGCAGCTTAAGGCCAGGGGAAGGCTACACCTTC CASSLRPGEGYTF
TRBJ1-6 . . TRBV7-2 TGTGCCAGCTCCCTCAGGCAGGGCAATTCACCCCTCCACTTT CASSLRQGNSPLHF
TRBJ2-3 TRBD2 . TRBV10-3 TGTGCCATCTCCCTTTCGGGGGGGTTGACAGATACGCAGTATTTT CAISLSGGLTDTQYF
TRBJ1-1 . . TRBV20-1 TGCAGTGTTGACAAAAGACAATTGAACACTGAAGCTTTCTTT CSVDKRQLNTEAFF
TRBJ2-7 . few TRBV3-1 TGTGCCAGCAGCCAAGAAAGTGGGTGGGAGCAGTACTTC CASSQESGWEQYF
TRBJ2-7 TRBD2 . TRBV6-2/TRBV6-3 TGTGCCAGCAGACTAGCGGGGGGATACGAGCAGTACTTC CASRLAGGYEQYF
TRBJ2-6 . . TRBV15 TGTGCCACCAGCCTGCGGACCTACTCTGGGGCCAACGTCCTGACTTTC CATSLRTYSGANVLTF
TRBJ2-5 TRBD2 . TRBV20-1 TGCAGTGCTAGAGATCTAGTAGAGGTAGCGGGGGGTCAAGAGACCCAGTACTTC CSARDLVEVAGGQETQYF
TRBJ1-2 TRBD1 . TRBV12-5 TGTGCTAGTGGTTTGGTACAGGGGTCATATGGCTACACCTTC CASGLVQGSYGYTF
TRBJ1-5 . . TRBV28 TGTGCCAGCAGTTCCGAGGTGTATAGCAATCAGCCCCAGCATTTT CASSSEVYSNQPQHF
TRBJ2-1 . . TRBV19 TGTGCCAGTAGTATCAGGACCCCGCAGTTCTTC CASSIRTPQFF
TRBJ2-3 TRBD1 . TRBV24-1 TGTGCCACCAGTGATCCCGGACAGGGCACAGATACGCAGTATTTT CATSDPGQGTDTQYF
TRBJ2-6 . . TRBV5-1 TGCGCCAGCAGCTCCCAGGTAACTGGGGCCAACGTCCTGACTTTC CASSSQVTGANVLTF